This TCR beta chain emerged from a study of cytomegalovirus exposure and HLA in healthy donors. This CDR3 is built from 14 residues. The V and J ends lost 7 bases and 7 bases respectively, with 20 bases between them. Germline V gene lookup returns CDR1 MNHNS and CDR2 SASEGT. Method: immunoSEQ multiplex PCR; TCRdb's copy keeps in-frame clones and lacks some. The sample lists hundreds of thousands of clones, roughly 88% seen once, with around 0.9% in the top ten. The donors were members of the roughly 120-subject validation cohort (separate from the roughly 660-subject first cohort). As for this clone: Antigen: not known.

Points from the study as a whole: Cytomegalovirus-associated status was assigned to more than 150 TCR beta chains.

This clonotype was sampled from a woman under 30 in good health and CMV-seronegative. The material sequenced was PBMCs. The chain recombines TRBV6-1 with TRBJ2-7; D not resolved. The CDR3 bases are TGTGCCAGCATACCCGTGACAAGCTCCCGAGAGCAGTACTTC. It translates to CASIPVTSSREQYF.